The sequence of this TCR beta chain was determined in a study of cytotoxic CD8 clonotypes in ibrutinib-treated CLL. Concerning this clone: Its antigen is unidentified.

Genomic DNA (around 2 micrograms) was obtained from cryopreserved PBMCs for construction of TCR beta libraries. Points from the study as a whole: Having risen at ibrutinib response, clonality had fallen back toward baseline by progression.

The germline gives CDR1 GTSNPN, CDR2 SVGIG (reference sequence). The germline V and J ends were trimmed by 0 bases and 7 bases, with 16 bases remaining between them. The CDR3 extends over 15 amino acids. Data came from immunoSEQ multiplex PCR; TCRdb stores just in-frame clones and leaves some out. The profile shows some 150,000 clones, roughly three quarters of them singletons. The clonotype originates from a human donor with chronic lymphocytic leukemia. This specimen was PBMCs, taken after 12 months of ibrutinib treatment. This chain connects TRBV30 to TRBJ1-5, with D unresolved. In DNA form, the CDR3 reads TGTGCCTGGAGTGTACCGGCAGTCTCCGGGCAGCCCCAGCATTTT. It encodes CAWSVPAVSGQPQHF.